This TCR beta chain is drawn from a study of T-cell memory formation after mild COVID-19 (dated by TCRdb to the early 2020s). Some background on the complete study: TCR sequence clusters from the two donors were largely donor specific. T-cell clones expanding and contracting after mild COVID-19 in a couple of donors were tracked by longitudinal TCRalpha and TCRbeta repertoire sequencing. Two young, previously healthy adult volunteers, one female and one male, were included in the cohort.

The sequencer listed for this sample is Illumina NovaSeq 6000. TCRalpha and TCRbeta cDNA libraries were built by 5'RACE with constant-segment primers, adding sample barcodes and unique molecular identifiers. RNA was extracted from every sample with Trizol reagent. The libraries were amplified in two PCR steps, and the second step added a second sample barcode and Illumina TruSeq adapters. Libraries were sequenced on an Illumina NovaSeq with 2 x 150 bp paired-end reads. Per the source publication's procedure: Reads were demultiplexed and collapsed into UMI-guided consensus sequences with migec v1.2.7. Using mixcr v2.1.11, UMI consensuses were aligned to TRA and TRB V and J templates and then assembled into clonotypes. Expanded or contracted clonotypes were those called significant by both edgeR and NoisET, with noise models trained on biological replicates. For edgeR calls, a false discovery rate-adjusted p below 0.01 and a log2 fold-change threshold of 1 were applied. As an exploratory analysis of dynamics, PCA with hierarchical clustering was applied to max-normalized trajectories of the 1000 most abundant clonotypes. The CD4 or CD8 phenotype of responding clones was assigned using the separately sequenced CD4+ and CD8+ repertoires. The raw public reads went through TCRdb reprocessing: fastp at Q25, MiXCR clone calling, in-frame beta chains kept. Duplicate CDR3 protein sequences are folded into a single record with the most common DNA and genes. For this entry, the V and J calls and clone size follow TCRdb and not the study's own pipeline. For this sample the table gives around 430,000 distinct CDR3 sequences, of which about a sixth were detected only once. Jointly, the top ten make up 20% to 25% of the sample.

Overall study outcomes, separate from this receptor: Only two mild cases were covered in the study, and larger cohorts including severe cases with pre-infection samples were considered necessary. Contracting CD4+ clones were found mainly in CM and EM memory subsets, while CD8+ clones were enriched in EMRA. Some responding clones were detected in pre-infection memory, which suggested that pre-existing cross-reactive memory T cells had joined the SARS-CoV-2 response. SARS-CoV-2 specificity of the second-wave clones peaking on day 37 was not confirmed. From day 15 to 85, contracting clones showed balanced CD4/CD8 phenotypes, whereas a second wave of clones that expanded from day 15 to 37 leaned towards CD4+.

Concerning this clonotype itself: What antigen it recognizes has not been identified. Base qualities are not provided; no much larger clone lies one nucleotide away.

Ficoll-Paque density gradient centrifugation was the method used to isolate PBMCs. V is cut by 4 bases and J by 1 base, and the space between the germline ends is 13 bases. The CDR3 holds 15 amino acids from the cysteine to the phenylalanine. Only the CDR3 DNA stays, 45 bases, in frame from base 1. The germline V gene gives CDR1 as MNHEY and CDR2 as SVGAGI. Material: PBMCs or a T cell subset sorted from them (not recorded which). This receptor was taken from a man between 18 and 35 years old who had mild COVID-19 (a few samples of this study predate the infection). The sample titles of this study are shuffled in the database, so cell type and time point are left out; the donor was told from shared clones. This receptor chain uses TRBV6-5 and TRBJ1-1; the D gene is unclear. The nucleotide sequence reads TGTGCCAGCAGTTTTGGCACGCCAGGGAACACTGAAGCTTTCTTT. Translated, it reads CASSFGTPGNTEAFF.